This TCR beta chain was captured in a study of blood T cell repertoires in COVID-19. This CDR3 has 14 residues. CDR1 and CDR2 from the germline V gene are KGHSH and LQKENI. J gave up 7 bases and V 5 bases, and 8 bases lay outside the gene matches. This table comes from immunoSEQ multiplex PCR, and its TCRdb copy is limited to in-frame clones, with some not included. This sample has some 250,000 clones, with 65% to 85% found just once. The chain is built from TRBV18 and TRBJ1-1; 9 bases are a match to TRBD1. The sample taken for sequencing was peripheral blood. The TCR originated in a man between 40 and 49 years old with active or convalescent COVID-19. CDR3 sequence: CASSSTGGFSEAFF. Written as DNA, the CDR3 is TGTGCCAGCTCATCTACAGGGGGCTTTAGTGAAGCTTTCTTT.